This record looks at one T cell receptor beta chain sequence and its context. This clonotype was observed a handful of times. The specificity of this receptor is unknown. The input lacks base qualities; no much larger clone sits a single base away. PBMCs were isolated by Ficoll-Paque density gradient centrifugation. The data are from a study of T-cell memory formation after mild COVID-19 (dated by TCRdb to the early 2020s). Background on the whole study: Most TCR sequence clusters were specific to one of the two donors. T-cell clones expanding and contracting after mild COVID-19 in two donors were tracked by longitudinal TCRalpha and TCRbeta repertoire sequencing. Two young, previously healthy adult volunteers made up the cohort, one male and one female. Points the paper makes about the study in general: Only a couple of mild cases were covered in the study, and larger cohorts including severe cases with pre-infection samples were considered necessary. Contracting CD4+ clones turned up mainly in the CM and EM memory subsets, whereas EMRA was where CD8+ clones were enriched. Whether the second-wave clones peaking on day 37 were SARS-CoV-2 specific was not confirmed. Clones contracting from day 15 to 85 had balanced CD4/CD8 phenotypes, while a second wave expanding from day 15 to 37 was biased towards CD4+. Some responding clones were found in pre-infection memory, which suggests that pre-existing cross-reactive memory T cells took part in the SARS-CoV-2 response.

The reads were generated on an Illumina NovaSeq 6000. Using 5'RACE with constant-segment primers, TCRalpha and TCRbeta cDNA libraries were constructed, with sample barcodes and unique molecular identifiers added in the process. Trizol reagent was used to extract RNA from every sample. Libraries were amplified in two PCR steps, with a second sample barcode and Illumina TruSeq adapters added in the second step. The libraries were sequenced on an Illumina NovaSeq using 2 x 150 bp paired-end reads. As for the original processing: The reads were demultiplexed and collapsed into UMI-guided consensus sequences using migec v1.2.7. Using mixcr v2.1.11, the UMI consensuses were aligned to TRA and TRB V and J templates and assembled into clonotypes. A clonotype was counted as expanded or contracted only if both edgeR and NoisET called the change significant, with noise models trained on biological replicates. edgeR calls used a false discovery rate-adjusted p below 0.01 and a log2 fold-change threshold of 1. As an exploratory analysis of dynamics, max-normalized trajectories of the 1000 most abundant clonotypes were examined with PCA combined with hierarchical clustering. Separately sequenced CD4+ and CD8+ repertoires were used to assign a CD4 or CD8 phenotype to each responding clone. The public reads were run again by TCRdb, first through fastp at Q25 and then through MiXCR, and only productive beta chains were kept. Rows with one shared CDR3 protein collapse into an entry with the most common genes and DNA. What appears here as the V and J calls and clone size reflects TCRdb's work, not the paper's. For this sample there are about 270,000 distinct CDR3 sequences; 15% to 20% appear just once. Roughly 23% of the sample is held by the ten biggest clonotypes.

Taken from cysteine to phenylalanine, the CDR3 has 12 residues. Only CDR3 DNA is held: 36 bases, read in frame from base 1. Based on the germline V gene, the CDR1 and CDR2 sequences are SQVTM and ANQGSEA. The junction carries 12 bases between V and J, which are trimmed by 7 bases and 5 bases respectively. The receptor was isolated from a man between 18 and 29 years old who had mild COVID-19 (a few samples of this study predate the infection). The sample titles of this study are shuffled in the database, so cell type and time point are left out; the donor was told from shared clones. The sample comprised PBMCs or a T cell subset sorted from them (not recorded which). The sequence joins TRBV29-1 to TRBJ2-1; a tentative D call is TRBD2 (6 bases match). The CDR3 reads CSGGVRDNEQFF. Read as DNA, the sequence is TGCAGCGGGGGGGTCAGGGACAATGAGCAGTTCTTC.